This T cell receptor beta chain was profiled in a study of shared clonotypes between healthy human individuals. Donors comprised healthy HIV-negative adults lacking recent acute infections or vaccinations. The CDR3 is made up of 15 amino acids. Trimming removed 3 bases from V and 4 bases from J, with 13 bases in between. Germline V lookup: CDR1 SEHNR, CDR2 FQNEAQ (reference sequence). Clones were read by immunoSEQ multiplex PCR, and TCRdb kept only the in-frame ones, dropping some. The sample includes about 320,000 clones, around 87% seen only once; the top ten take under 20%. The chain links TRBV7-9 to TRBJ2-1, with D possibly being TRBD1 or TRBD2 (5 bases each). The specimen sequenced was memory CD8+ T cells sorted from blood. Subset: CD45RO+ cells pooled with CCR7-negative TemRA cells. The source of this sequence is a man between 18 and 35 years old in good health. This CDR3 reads CASSFTTGGYNEQFF. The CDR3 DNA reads TGTGCCAGCAGCTTCACGACTGGGGGTTACAATGAGCAGTTCTTC.